This T cell receptor beta chain was retrieved from a study of blood T cell repertoires in COVID-19. Study-wide context: Samples representing acute and convalescent COVID-19 were sourced from the United States, Italy and Spain. PBMCs, B-cell-depleted T cells, or T cells provided the cDNA or gDNA that made up the material.

The CDR3 spans 14 residues. Trimming took 10 bases from V and 5 from J, leaving 17 bases between them. Germline loops: CDR1 LNHDA, CDR2 SQIVND (reference sequence). Authors' methods: Researchers report that nucleated cell counts were estimated from reference gene primer amplification. TCRdb's copy holds only in-frame clones and misses some; the assay was immunoSEQ multiplex PCR. Clonal size and the V and J genes are those of that table, whereas D and trimming came from the DNA. The sample consists of approximately 250,000 clones, about 85% of them appearing once. The sample consisted of peripheral blood. The chain recombines TRBV19 with TRBJ1-4; a weak D match, TRBD1 (6 bases). The clonotype originates from a woman aged 60-75 years with active or convalescent COVID-19. CDR3 sequence reads: CATTGNRQNEKLFF. DNA for the CDR3: TGTGCCACTACAGGGAACAGACAAAATGAAAAACTGTTTTTT.